This T cell receptor beta chain was captured in a study of cytomegalovirus exposure and HLA in healthy donors. PCR employed 60 Vbeta and 13 Jbeta primers. Some clones are missing from TCRdb's copy, which holds only in-frame ones; the method was immunoSEQ multiplex PCR. The table shows 150,000 to 200,000 clones, with roughly 86% occurring only once. The V gene's germline CDR1 is MDHEN and CDR2 SYDVKM. The CDR3 has 13 residues. The germline V and J ends were trimmed by 6 bases and 5 bases, with 14 bases remaining between them. Concerning this clone itself: The antigen remains unidentified.

Overall study results and limits: As a later analysis showed, several of the most significant clusters appeared to be linked to common viral pathogens. Some public TCRs appeared in many individuals, while most sequences were rare.

The receptor was derived from a man between 40 and 49 years old in good health and CMV-seropositive. The chain links TRBV28 to TRBJ2-7, with a weak D call TRBD2 (5 bases). Sequencing was performed on PBMCs. CDR3 region: CASRTLAPDEQYF. The DNA of the CDR3 is TGTGCCAGCAGGACCCTAGCCCCAGACGAGCAGTACTTC.